The present T cell receptor beta chain was sequenced within a study of shared clonotypes between healthy human individuals. Looking at the study overall: The cohort comprised a couple of women and a few men. Their ages spanned 18 to 49 years. Each donor contributed plates that comprised three CD4 naive, three CD4 memory, two CD8 naive and one CD8 memory. General study results and limits: Naive subsets tended to show greater estimated richness than memory subsets.

A single count supports this clone. The antigen is unknown. Trimming stripped 2 bases from V and 3 bases from J, with 10 bases between. From germline, CDR1 is MNHNS and CDR2 SASEGT. This CDR3 region has 15 residues. The table came from immunoSEQ multiplex PCR; TCRdb's copy has only in-frame clones and leaves some out. Of 2 million to 3 million clones listed, roughly 93% were seen once; the top ten hold roughly 0.39%. The sample consisted of naive CD4+ T cells from PBMCs. Subset described: CD45RA+ positively selected. This chain uses TRBV6-1 with TRBJ2-2; D is unresolved. The clonotype comes from a man in his late teens or twenties in good health. Some clones in this sample may be carry-over from other donors' samples. The CDR3 DNA is TGTGCCAGCAGTGAACTAGTCTGGGACACCGGGGAGCTGTTTTTT. Residues: CASSELVWDTGELFF.